This TCR beta chain is drawn from a study of OX40 agonist ivuxolimab in advanced cancers. For the study at large: Earlier anti-PD-1, anti-PD-L1 or anti-CTLA-4 therapy was permitted; over 35% had received some. Study observations and caveats: Both blood CD4+ and CD8+ T cells showed clonal growth by week 6 at 0.1 to 3.0 mg/kg.

The protocol was immunoSEQ multiplex PCR, while the TCRdb copy is restricted to in-frame clones and leaves out a portion. The table shows some 68,000 clones, with roughly 83% occurring only once. This clone was observed a few times. No antigen is known for it. Per the germline V gene, CDR1 is SGHTA and CDR2 is FQGNSA. The CDR3 has 14 residues. V lost 5 bases, J lost 5 bases, and 15 bases lay in between. V is TRBV7-2 and J is TRBJ1-2, with D uncertain. This receptor was identified in an adult with an advanced solid tumor such as melanoma, head and neck, liver or kidney cancer. Sequencing was performed on CD4+ or CD8+ T cells sorted from blood, taken in a trial of the OX40 agonist ivuxolimab. The CDR3, as DNA: TGTGCCAGCAGCGACCTCCCAGCTGATTATGGCTACACCTTC. Amino acids: CASSDLPADYGYTF.